The 11 T cell receptor beta chains given below trace back to one sample, sequenced in a study of blood T cell repertoires in COVID-19. Method: immunoSEQ multiplex PCR; TCRdb's copy keeps in-frame clones and lacks some. The top ten clones hold approximately 2.3% of a sample with tens of thousands of clones, approximately 80% of them seen once. The sample taken for sequencing was peripheral blood. The receptor source for this set is an older man with COVID-19, enrolled during active disease.

V and J are TRBV7-2 and TRBJ2-1; a weak D match, TRBD1 (5 bases). The germline V gene has CDR1 SGHTA and CDR2 FQGNSA. V was cut by 0 bases and J by 6 bases, with 15 bases left in between. This CDR3 has 16 residues. The chain's CDR3 is CASSLAHSRVFNEQFF. CDR3 nucleotides: TGTGCCAGCAGCTTAGCGCATAGCAGGGTGTTCAATGAGCAGTTCTTC.

This clone was seen a few times. The chain carries TRBV27 and TRBJ2-7; TRBD1 matches at 10 bases. Losses at the gene ends were 5 bases for V and 5 bases for J; bases not matched to a gene: 9. Looked up from germline, CDR1 is MNHEY and CDR2 is SMNVEV (reference sequence). This CDR3 spans 15 amino acids. CDR3 DNA sequence: TGTGCCAGCAGTGCCCCGGGACAGGGGATACACGAGCAGTACTTC. Its protein is CASSAPGQGIHEQYF.

V is TRBV28 and J is TRBJ2-7, with 8 bases matching TRBD1. V was clipped by 4 bases and J by 6 bases; unmatched bases: 5. Germline CDR1 MDHEN, CDR2 SYDVKM. The CDR3 extends over 13 amino acids. CDR3 DNA sequence: TGTGCCAGCAGTTCTTGGACAGGGACCGAGCAGTACTTC. Its protein product is CASSSWTGTEQYF.

This chain joins TRBV15 and TRBJ1-2; perhaps TRBD1 as D (6 bases). V dropped 0 bases and J dropped 6 bases, with 11 bases sitting between them. Per germline, CDR1 LNHNV and CDR2 YYDKDF (reference sequence). The CDR3 extends over 14 amino acids. CDR3 DNA sequence: TGTGCCACCAGCAGAGATCCACAGGGAAATGGCTACACCTTC. Its protein product is CATSRDPQGNGYTF.

The V call is TRBV28, the J call TRBJ2-3, with D maybe TRBD2 (6 bases). The CDR3 has 14 residues. Germline CDR1 reads MDHEN; CDR2 reads SYDVKM. The ends were cut back, 4 bases at V and 0 bases at J, with 8 bases in the middle. The CDR3 DNA follows: TGTGCCAGCAGTTGGGAGGCGAGCACAGATACGCAGTATTTT. This sequence encodes CASSWEASTDTQYF.

V gene TRBV9 combines with J gene TRBJ1-5, with 7 nucleotides matching TRBD1. The CDR3 loop spans 14 amino acids. V dropped 4 bases and J dropped 7; count of bases not matched to a gene: 8. Germline CDR1 reads SGDLS; CDR2 reads YYNGEE. The CDR3 sequence: CASSLGQVGQPQHF. The CDR3 region has the DNA TGTGCCAGCAGCCTCGGACAGGTGGGCCAGCCCCAGCATTTT.

The chain recombines TRBV15 with TRBJ2-7, with 11 bases that match TRBD1. The CDR3 is 16 residues long. The V gene's germline CDR1 is LNHNV and CDR2 YYDKDF (reference sequence). J lost 1 base, V lost 7 bases, and 9 bases had no gene match. The CDR3 DNA sequence: TGTGCCACCACCGTCGGACAGGGGGCCATATCCTACGAGCAGTACTTC. It is translated as CATTVGQGAISYEQYF.

In this sample, this clone turned up once. V is TRBV7-9 and J is TRBJ1-6; D may be TRBD1 (5 bases). Trimming stripped 4 bases from V and 6 bases from J, with 13 bases between. The germline V gene encodes CDR1 SEHNR and CDR2 FQNEAQ (reference sequence). CDR3 length: 15 amino acids. The CDR3 loop is CASSSLWGGNSPLHF. The CDR3 DNA follows: TGTGCCAGCAGCTCATTGTGGGGGGGTAATTCACCCCTCCACTTT.

This clone was counted a single time. This sequence joins TRBV7-6 and TRBJ2-7, with 7 bases matching TRBD2. After removal of 2 bases from V and 2 bases from J, the junction contained 12 bases not matched to a gene. The germline V gene has CDR1 SGHVS and CDR2 FNYEAQ. This CDR3 region has 17 residues. The DNA of the CDR3 is TGTGCCAGCAGCTTAAATTTGAGGACTAGACCCCCCTACGAGCAGTACTTC. Its translation is CASSLNLRTRPPYEQYF.

Only one count was recorded for this clone. V and J are TRBV4-3 and TRBJ2-1; the match to TRBD2 covers 7 bases. The germline V gene encodes CDR1 LGHNA and CDR2 YSLEER. The CDR3 extends over 15 amino acids. The V and J ends lost 3 bases and 5 bases, in that order; junction bases with no gene match: 7. The DNA for the CDR3 is TGCGCCAGCAGCCAGTGGGGCGGGAGCGACAATGAGCAGTTCTTC. The encoded protein is CASSQWGGSDNEQFF.

This sequence joins TRBV18 and TRBJ2-2, with D uncertain. Germline V CDR1 and CDR2: KGHSH, LQKENI. The CDR3 runs to 17 residues. Trimming cost V 2 bases and J 0 bases, with 13 bases left between them. The CDR3 reads CASSPVQVATNTGELFF. CDR3 nucleotides: TGTGCCAGCTCACCAGTTCAGGTTGCAACGAACACCGGGGAGCTGTTTTTT. The full variable domain, with the rest looked up from reference TRBV18 and TRBJ2-2, is NAGVMQNPRHLVRRRGQEARLRCSPMKGHSHVYWYRQLPEEGLKFMVYLQKENIIDESGMPKERFSAEFPKEGPSILRIQQVVRGDSAAYFCASSPVQVATNTGELFFGEGSRLTVL.